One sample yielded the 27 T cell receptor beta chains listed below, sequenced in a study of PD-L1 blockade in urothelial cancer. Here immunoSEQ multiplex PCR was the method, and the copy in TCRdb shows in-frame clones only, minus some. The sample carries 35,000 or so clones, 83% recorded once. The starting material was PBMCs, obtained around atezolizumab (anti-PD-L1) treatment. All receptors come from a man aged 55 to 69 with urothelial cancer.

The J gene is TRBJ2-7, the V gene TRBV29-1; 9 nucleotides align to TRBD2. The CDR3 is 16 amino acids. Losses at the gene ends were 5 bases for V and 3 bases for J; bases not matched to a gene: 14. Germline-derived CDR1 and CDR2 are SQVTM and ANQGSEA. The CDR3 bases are TGCAGCGTTCGGGCCTTGGTAGGCGGGAGGGACTACGAGCAGTACTTC. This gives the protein CSVRALVGGRDYEQYF.

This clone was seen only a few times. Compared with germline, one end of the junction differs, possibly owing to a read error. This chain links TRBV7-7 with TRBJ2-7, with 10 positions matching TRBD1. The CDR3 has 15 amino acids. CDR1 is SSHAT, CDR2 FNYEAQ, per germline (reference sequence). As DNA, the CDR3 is TGTGCTAGCAGCCTTGGACAGGGGGGACCATACGAGCAGTACTTC. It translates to CASSLGQGGPYEQYF. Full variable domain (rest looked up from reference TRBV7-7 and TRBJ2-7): GAGVSQSPRYKVTKRGQDVTLRCDPISSHATLYWYQQALGQGPEFLTYFNYEAQPDKSGLPSDRFSAERPEGSISTLTIQRTEQRDSAMYRCASSLGQGGPYEQYFGPGTRLTVT.

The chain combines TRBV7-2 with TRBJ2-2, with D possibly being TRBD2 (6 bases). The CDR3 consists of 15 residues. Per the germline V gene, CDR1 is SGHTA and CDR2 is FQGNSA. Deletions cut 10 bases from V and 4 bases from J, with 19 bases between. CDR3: CAIPVGGLSTGELFF. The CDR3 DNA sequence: TGTGCCATACCAGTGGGGGGTCTGAGCACCGGGGAGCTGTTTTTT.

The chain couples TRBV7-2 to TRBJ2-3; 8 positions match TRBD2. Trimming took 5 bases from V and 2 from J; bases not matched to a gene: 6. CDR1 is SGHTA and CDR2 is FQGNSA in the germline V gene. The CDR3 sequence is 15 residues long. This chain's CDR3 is CASSPGLALTDTQYF. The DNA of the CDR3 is TGTGCCAGCAGCCCTGGACTAGCCCTCACAGATACGCAGTATTTT. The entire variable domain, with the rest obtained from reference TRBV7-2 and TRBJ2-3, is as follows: GAGVSQSPSNKVTEKGKDVELRCDPISGHTALYWYRQSLGQGLEFLIYFQGNSAPDKSGLPSDRFSAERTGGSVSTLTIQRTQQEDSAVYLCASSPGLALTDTQYFGPGTRLTVL.

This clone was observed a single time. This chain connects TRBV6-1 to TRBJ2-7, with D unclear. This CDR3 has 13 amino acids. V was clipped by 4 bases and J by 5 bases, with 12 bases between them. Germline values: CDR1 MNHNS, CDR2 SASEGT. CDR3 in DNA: TGTGCCAGCAGTGGGGCTTCCCATGACGAGCAGTACTTC. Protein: CASSGASHDEQYF.

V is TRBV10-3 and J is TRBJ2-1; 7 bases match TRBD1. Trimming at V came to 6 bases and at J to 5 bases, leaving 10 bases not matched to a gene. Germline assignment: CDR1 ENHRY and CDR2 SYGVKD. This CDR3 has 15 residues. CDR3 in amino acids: CAISAAGGRNNEQFF. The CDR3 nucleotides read TGTGCCATCAGCGCCGCAGGGGGTAGAAACAATGAGCAGTTCTTC.

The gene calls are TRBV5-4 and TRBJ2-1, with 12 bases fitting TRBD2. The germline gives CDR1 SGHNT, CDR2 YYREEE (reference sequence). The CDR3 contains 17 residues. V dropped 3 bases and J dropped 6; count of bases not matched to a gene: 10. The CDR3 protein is CASSWASLAGGSNEQFF. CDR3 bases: TGTGCCAGCAGCTGGGCCTCACTAGCGGGAGGATCCAATGAGCAGTTCTTC.

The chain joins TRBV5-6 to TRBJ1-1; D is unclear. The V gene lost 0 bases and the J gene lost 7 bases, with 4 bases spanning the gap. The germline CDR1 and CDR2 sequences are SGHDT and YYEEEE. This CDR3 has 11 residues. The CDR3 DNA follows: TGTGCCAGCAGCTTGGCCGGTGAAGCTTTCTTT. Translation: CASSLAGEAFF.

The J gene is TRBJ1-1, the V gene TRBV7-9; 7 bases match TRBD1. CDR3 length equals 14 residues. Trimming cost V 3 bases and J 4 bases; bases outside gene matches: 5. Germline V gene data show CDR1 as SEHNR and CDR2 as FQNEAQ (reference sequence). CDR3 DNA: TGTGCCAGCAGCTTGGAGACAGGGAGCACTGAAGCTTTCTTT. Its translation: CASSLETGSTEAFF. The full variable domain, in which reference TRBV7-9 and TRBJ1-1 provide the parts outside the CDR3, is DTGVSQNPRHKITKRGQNVTFRCDPISEHNRLYWYRQTLGQGPEFLTYFQNEAQLEKSRLLSDRFSAERPKGSFSTLEIQRTEQGDSAMYLCASSLETGSTEAFFGQGTRLTVV.

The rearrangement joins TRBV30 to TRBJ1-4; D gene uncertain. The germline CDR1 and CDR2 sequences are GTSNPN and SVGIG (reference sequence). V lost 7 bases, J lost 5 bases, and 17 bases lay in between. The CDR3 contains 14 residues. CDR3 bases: TGTGCCTCCTCCGAGTCGGCGAGGAATGAAAAACTGTTTTTT. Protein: CASSESARNEKLFF.

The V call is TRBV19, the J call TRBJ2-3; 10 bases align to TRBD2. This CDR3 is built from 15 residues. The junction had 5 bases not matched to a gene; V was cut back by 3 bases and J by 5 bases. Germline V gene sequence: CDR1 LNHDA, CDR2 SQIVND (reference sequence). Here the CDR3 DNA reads TGTGCCAGTAGTATCAGCGGGGGGGCGATAGATACGCAGTATTTT. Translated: CASSISGGAIDTQYF.

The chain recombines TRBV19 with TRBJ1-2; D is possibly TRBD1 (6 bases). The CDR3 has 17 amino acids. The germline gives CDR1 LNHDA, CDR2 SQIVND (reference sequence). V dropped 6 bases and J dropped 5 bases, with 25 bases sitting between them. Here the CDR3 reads CASSSQETGRIIYGYTF. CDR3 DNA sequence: TGTGCCAGTAGCTCACAGGAGACAGGACGGATAATTTATGGCTACACCTTC.

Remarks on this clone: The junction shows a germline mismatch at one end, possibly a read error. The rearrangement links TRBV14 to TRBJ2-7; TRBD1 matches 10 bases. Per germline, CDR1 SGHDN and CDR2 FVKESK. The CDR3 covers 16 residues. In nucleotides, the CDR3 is TGTGCCAGCAGCCAAGGTCCCGGGACAGGGGTATACGGGCAGTACTTC. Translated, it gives CASSQGPGTGVYGQYF.

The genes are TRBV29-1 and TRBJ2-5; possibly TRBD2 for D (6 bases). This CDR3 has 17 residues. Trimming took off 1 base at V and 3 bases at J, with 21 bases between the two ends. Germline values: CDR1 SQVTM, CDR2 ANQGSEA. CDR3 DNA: TGCAGCGTTGAAGTCCGGGACGGCGGGGCGGATGAAGAGACCCAGTACTTC. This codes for CSVEVRDGGADEETQYF.

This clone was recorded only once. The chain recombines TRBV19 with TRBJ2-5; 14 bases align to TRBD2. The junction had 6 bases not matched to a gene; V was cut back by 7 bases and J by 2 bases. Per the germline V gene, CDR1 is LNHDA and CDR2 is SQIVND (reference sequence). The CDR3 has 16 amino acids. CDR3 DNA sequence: TGTGCCAGTACCGGGACTAGCGGGAGTAGGCAAGAGACCCAGTACTTC. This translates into CASTGTSGSRQETQYF.

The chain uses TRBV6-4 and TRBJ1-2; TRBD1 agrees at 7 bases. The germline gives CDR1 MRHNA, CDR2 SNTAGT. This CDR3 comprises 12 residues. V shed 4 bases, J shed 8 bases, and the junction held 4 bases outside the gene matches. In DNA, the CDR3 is TGTGCCAGCAGTGGTGGAGGGGGCGGCTACACCTTC. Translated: CASSGGGGGYTF.

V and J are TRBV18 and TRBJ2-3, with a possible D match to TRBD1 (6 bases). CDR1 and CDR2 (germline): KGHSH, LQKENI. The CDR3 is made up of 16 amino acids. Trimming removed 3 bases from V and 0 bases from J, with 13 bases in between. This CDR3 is CASSPSRQASTDTQYF. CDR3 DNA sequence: TGTGCCAGCTCACCGTCGAGACAGGCGAGCACAGATACGCAGTATTTT.

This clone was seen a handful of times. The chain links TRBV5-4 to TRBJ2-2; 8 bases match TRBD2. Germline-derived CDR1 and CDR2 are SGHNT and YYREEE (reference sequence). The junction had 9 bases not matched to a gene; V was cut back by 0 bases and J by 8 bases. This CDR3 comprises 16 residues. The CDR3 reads CASSLGSGMKSGELFF. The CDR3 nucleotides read TGTGCCAGCAGCTTGGGTAGCGGGATGAAGTCGGGGGAGCTGTTTTTT.

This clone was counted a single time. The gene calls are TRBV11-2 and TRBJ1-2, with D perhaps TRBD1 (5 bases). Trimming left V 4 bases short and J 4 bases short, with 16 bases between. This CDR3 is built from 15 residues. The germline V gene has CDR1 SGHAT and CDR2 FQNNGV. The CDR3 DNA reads TGTGCCAGCAGCTCAGCTTCTCAGGGTCGCTATGGCTACACCTTC. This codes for CASSSASQGRYGYTF. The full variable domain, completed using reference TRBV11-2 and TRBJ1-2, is EAGVAQSPRYKIIEKRQSVAFWCNPISGHATLYWYQQILGQGPKLLIQFQNNGVVDDSQLPKDRFSAERLKGVDSTLKIQPAKLEDSAVYLCASSSASQGRYGYTFGSGTRLTVV.

This chain's CDR3 is CASSPYYREETQYF. In DNA form, the CDR3 reads TGTGCCAGCAGTCCTTACTATCGGGAAGAGACCCAGTACTTC. The V call is TRBV6-5, the J call TRBJ2-5; D call uncertain. V was trimmed by 5 bases and J by 3 bases, leaving 13 bases between them. The V gene's germline CDR1 is MNHEY and CDR2 SVGAGI. CDR3 length: 14 residues.

This CDR3 is CASSTDGGSSPLHF. CDR3 DNA sequence: TGCGCCAGCAGCACGGATGGGGGCTCTTCACCCCTCCACTTT. V and J are TRBV5-1 and TRBJ1-6; D is perhaps TRBD1 (6 bases). The CDR3 loop spans 14 amino acids. V lost 4 bases to trimming and J lost 9 bases, with 14 bases between them. The germline gives CDR1 SGHRS, CDR2 YFSETQ.

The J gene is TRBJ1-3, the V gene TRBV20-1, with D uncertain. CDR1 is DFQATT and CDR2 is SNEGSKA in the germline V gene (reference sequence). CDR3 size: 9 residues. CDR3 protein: CEHPDTIYF. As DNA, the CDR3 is TGCGAGCATCCGGACACCATATATTTT.

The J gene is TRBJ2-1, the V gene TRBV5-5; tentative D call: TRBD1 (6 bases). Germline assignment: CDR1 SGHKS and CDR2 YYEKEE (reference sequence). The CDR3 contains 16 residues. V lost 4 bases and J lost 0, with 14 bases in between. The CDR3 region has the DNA TGTGCCAGCAGCCTGTCAGGGGTAAGCTCCTACAATGAGCAGTTCTTC. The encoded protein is CASSLSGVSSYNEQFF.

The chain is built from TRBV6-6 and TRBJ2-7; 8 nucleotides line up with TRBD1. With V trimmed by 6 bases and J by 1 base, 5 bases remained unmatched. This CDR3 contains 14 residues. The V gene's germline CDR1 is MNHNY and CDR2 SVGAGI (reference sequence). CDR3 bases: TGTGCCAGCAGCCGGGACAGGAGATCCTACGAGCAGTACTTC. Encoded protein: CASSRDRRSYEQYF.

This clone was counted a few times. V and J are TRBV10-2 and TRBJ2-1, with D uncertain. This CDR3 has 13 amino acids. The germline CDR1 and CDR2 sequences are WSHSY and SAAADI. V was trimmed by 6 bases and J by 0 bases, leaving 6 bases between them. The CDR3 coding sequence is TGCGCCAGCAGGGCTAGCTCCTACAATGAGCAGTTCTTC. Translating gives CASRASSYNEQFF.

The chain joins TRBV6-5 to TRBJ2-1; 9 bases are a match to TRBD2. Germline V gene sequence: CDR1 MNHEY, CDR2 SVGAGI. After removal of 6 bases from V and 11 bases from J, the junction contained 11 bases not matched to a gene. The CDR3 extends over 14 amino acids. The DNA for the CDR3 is TGTGCCAGCAGGTCTCCTAGCGGGGATTCTAAGCAGTTCTTC. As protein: CASRSPSGDSKQFF.

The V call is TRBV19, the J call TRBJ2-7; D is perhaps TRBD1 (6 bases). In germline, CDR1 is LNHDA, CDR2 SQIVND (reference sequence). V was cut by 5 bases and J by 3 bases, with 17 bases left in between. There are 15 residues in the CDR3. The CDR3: CASSPTGISSYEQYF. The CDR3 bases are TGTGCCAGTAGTCCGACAGGAATCTCTAGCTACGAGCAGTACTTC.